One and the same sample provided the 21 T cell receptor beta chains below, sequenced in a study of blood T cell repertoires in COVID-19. Sequenced by immunoSEQ multiplex PCR; TCRdb stores in-frame clones only, minus some. The data show approximately 140,000 clones, approximately 86% seen once. The specimen was PBMCs or T cells enriched from blood (not recorded which). These receptors originate from a woman aged 45 to 65 who had recovered from COVID-19.

A few counts support this clone. This likely comes from a read error, as the CDR3 has no conserved phenylalanine or tryptophan at its end. The DNA is left out, because the CDR3 cannot be placed on it with certainty; the CDR3 is given as TCRdb lists it. The chain is built from TRBV3-1 (or the pseudogene TRBV3-2) and TRBJ1-2. The germline V gene has CDR1 LGHDT and CDR2 YNNKEL (reference sequence). The CDR3 has 11 residues if both end residues are counted. CDR3 sequence: CASSQGLGVSL.

The genes are TRBV6-2 or TRBV6-3 and TRBJ2-5; 8 bases align to TRBD1. V shed 3 bases and J 5 bases; nucleotides not matched to a gene: 8. Germline CDR1 and CDR2: MNHEY and SVGEGT. CDR3 size: 15 residues. The CDR3 sequence is CASSYSGGDSETQYF. The CDR3 region has the DNA TGTGCCAGCAGTTATTCAGGGGGCGATTCGGAGACCCAGTACTTC.

The rearrangement uses TRBV19 and TRBJ1-4; D gene ambiguous. There are 14 residues in the CDR3. V lost 6 bases and J lost 8, with 16 bases in between. CDR1 is LNHDA, CDR2 SQIVND, per germline (reference sequence). In DNA, the CDR3 is TGTGCCAGTAGCATCGCCGGGTATGGGGAAAAACTGTTTTTT. It yields the protein CASSIAGYGEKLFF.

The V and J genes are TRBV7-2 and TRBJ2-3, with 9 bases aligning to TRBD1. Losses at the gene ends were 1 base for V and 2 bases for J; bases not matched to a gene: 1. CDR3 length: 15 amino acids. Per the germline V gene, CDR1 is SGHTA and CDR2 is FQGNSA. CDR3 protein: CASSLGTGATDTQYF. The DNA of the CDR3 is TGTGCCAGCAGCTTAGGGACAGGGGCCACAGATACGCAGTATTTT.

This clone was seen once. The chain recombines TRBV19 with TRBJ2-7; 8 nucleotides match TRBD1. Losses at the gene ends were 3 bases for V and 5 bases for J; bases not matched to a gene: 9. CDR1 and CDR2 from the germline V gene are LNHDA and SQIVND (reference sequence). The CDR3 extends over 15 amino acids. CDR3 sequence reads: CASSIYRDRYHEQYF. CDR3 in DNA: TGTGCCAGTAGTATTTATCGGGACAGGTACCACGAGCAGTACTTC.

In its sample, this clone was seen once. V and J are TRBV18 and TRBJ2-2; the D gene is possibly TRBD1 (5 bases). The germline CDR1 and CDR2 sequences are KGHSH and LQKENI. This CDR3 contains 13 residues. The V end lost 2 bases, the J end lost 5 bases, and 6 bases lay between the germline ends. CDR3 sequence: CASSPDRTGELFF. The DNA for the CDR3 is TGTGCCAGCTCACCAGACAGAACCGGGGAGCTGTTTTTT.

The chain combines TRBV6-5 with TRBJ2-7, with D uncertain. The germline CDR1 and CDR2 sequences are MNHEY and SVGAGI. With 5 bases removed from V and 0 bases from J, the gap between germline ends came to 11 bases. The CDR3 contains 14 residues. The CDR3 nucleotides are TGTGCCAGCAGTCCTCTTCACAGCTCCTACGAGCAGTACTTC. It codes for CASSPLHSSYEQYF.

The chain recombines TRBV4-1 with TRBJ2-2, with D tentatively TRBD2 (6 bases). The germline V gene encodes CDR1 MGHRA and CDR2 YSYEKL. This CDR3 spans 15 amino acids. V was clipped by 1 base and J by 6 bases, with 12 bases between them. For the CDR3, the DNA is TGCGCCAGCAGCCAAGTTGGAGGGGAGGCCGGGGAGCTGTTTTTT. Translated: CASSQVGGEAGELFF.

The gene calls are TRBV11-2 and TRBJ2-7; 9 bases are shared with TRBD2. Germline-derived CDR1 and CDR2 are SGHAT and FQNNGV. This CDR3 has 15 amino acids. V was pared by 5 bases and J by 7 bases, with 12 bases of the junction left unmatched. The CDR3 here is CASSPLRGGAREQYF. In DNA, the CDR3 is TGTGCCAGCAGCCCCCTCCGCGGGGGGGCGAGGGAGCAGTACTTC.

This clone was observed once. This rearrangement joins TRBV7-6 to TRBJ1-4; a possible D gene is TRBD1 (5 bases). Deletions cut 3 bases from V and 6 bases from J, with 17 bases between. Germline V lookup: CDR1 SGHVS, CDR2 FNYEAQ. There are 16 residues in the CDR3. The CDR3 coding sequence is TGTGCCAGCAGCTTTAGTTCGGACACAATGGATGAAAAACTGTTTTTT. It encodes CASSFSSDTMDEKLFF.

This chain connects TRBV3-1 (or the pseudogene TRBV3-2) to TRBJ1-6, with a weak D call TRBD1 (6 bases). This CDR3 spans 19 amino acids. Germline V gives CDR1 LGHDT, CDR2 YNNKEL (reference sequence). V was clipped by 3 bases and J by 3 bases, with 21 bases between them. In DNA, the CDR3 is TGTGCCAGCAGCCACGGACCTCCCCTCCAGACAGGCTATAATTCACCCCTCCACTTT. This encodes CASSHGPPLQTGYNSPLHF.

The chain joins TRBV3-1 (or the pseudogene TRBV3-2) to TRBJ2-1, with TRBD2 matching over 7 bases. The germline V gene has CDR1 LGHDT and CDR2 YNNKEL (reference sequence). This CDR3 contains 15 residues. After removal of 5 bases from V and 10 bases from J, the junction contained 14 bases not matched to a gene. The CDR3 region is CASSEQGAAGREQFF. CDR3 nucleotides: TGTGCCAGCAGCGAGCAGGGCGCAGCGGGGAGGGAGCAGTTCTTC.

The V gene is TRBV6-2 or TRBV6-3, the J gene TRBJ2-7, with TRBD1 identical over 7 bases. V gave up 4 bases and J gave up 4 bases; unmatched junction bases: 13. The CDR3 extends over 16 amino acids. Germline values: CDR1 MNHEY, CDR2 SVGEGT. Here the CDR3 DNA reads TGTGCCAGCAGTTTTAGTACGTCTGGCAGGGGGTACGAGCAGTACTTC. Its translation: CASSFSTSGRGYEQYF.

The V call is TRBV3-1 (or the pseudogene TRBV3-2), the J call TRBJ2-2; 11 bases align to TRBD2. The J segment lost 2 bases and the V segment lost 4 bases, leaving 12 bases of the junction unmatched. The CDR3 contains 19 residues. CDR1 is LGHDT, CDR2 YNNKEL, per germline (reference sequence). The CDR3 here is CASSPPLGSGGANTGELFF. CDR3 coding DNA: TGTGCCAGCAGCCCCCCCCTGGGTAGCGGGGGGGCTAACACCGGGGAGCTGTTTTTT.

This sequence joins TRBV2 and TRBJ1-3, with 7 bases aligning to TRBD1. The junction had 9 bases not matched to a gene; V was cut back by 7 bases and J by 0 bases. The V gene's germline CDR1 is SNHLY and CDR2 FYNNEI. The CDR3 runs 16 residues. The CDR3 loop is CASKQTGSPSGNTIYF. The DNA of the CDR3 is TGTGCCAGCAAACAGACAGGGTCCCCCTCTGGAAACACCATATATTTT. The full variable domain, rest sourced from reference TRBV2 and TRBJ1-3, is EPEVTQTPSHQVTQMGQEVILRCVPISNHLYFYWYRQILGQKVEFLVSFYNNEISEKSEIFDDQFSVERPDGSNFTLKIRSTKLEDSAMYFCASKQTGSPSGNTIYFGEGSWLTVV.

The rearrangement joins TRBV7-9 to TRBJ2-3; a possible D gene is TRBD2 (6 bases). The V end was cut by 0 bases, the J end by 2 bases, with 9 bases between. Germline CDR1 SEHNR, CDR2 FQNEAQ (reference sequence). This CDR3 contains 15 residues. For the CDR3, the DNA is TGTGCCAGCAGCTTAGCGAGCGGGTACACAGATACGCAGTATTTT. It translates to CASSLASGYTDTQYF.

V usage is TRBV10-3 and J usage is TRBJ2-7; 7 bases are a match to TRBD2. Germline V gene data show CDR1 as ENHRY and CDR2 as SYGVKD. The CDR3 covers 14 residues. V lost 4 bases to trimming and J lost 1 base; unmatched junction nucleotides: 4. The DNA for the CDR3 is TGTGCCATCAGTGTGGGAGGGCCGTCCTACGAGCAGTACTTC. Its translation: CAISVGGPSYEQYF.

The sample holds a few counts of this clone. The chain combines TRBV27 with TRBJ1-1; perhaps TRBD1 as D (6 bases). V was trimmed by 4 bases and J by 4 bases, leaving 16 bases between them. The CDR3 contains 15 residues. Per germline, CDR1 MNHEY and CDR2 SMNVEV (reference sequence). The CDR3 protein is CASSWIQGYGTEAFF. CDR3 nucleotides: TGTGCCAGCAGTTGGATCCAGGGGTACGGCACTGAAGCTTTCTTT.

This sequence joins TRBV30 and TRBJ2-3, with D possibly TRBD2 on 7 matching bases. Germline lookup yields CDR1 GTSNPN and CDR2 SVGIG (reference sequence). Deletions cut 2 bases from V and 5 bases from J, with 20 bases between. This CDR3 spans 16 amino acids. The CDR3 loop is CAWSFVDRGAGDTQYF. DNA for the CDR3: TGTGCCTGGAGTTTTGTAGATCGGGGGGCAGGAGATACGCAGTATTTT.

Here the CDR3 DNA reads TGTGCCAGTAGTATAGGACAGCCCGACTATGGCTACACCTTC. Protein: CASSIGQPDYGYTF. V usage is TRBV19 and J usage is TRBJ1-2; perhaps TRBD1 as D (5 bases). V dropped 1 base and J dropped 3 bases, with 9 bases sitting between them. CDR3 length equals 14 residues. Germline CDR1 LNHDA, CDR2 SQIVND (reference sequence).

The DNA of the CDR3 is TGCAGCGTTGGTAGGGGATTCTCCTACAATGAGCAGTTCTTC. Amino acid sequence: CSVGRGFSYNEQFF. This chain uses TRBV29-1 with TRBJ2-1; possibly TRBD1 for D (5 bases). The V and J ends lost 4 bases and 0 bases respectively, with 10 bases between them. This CDR3 has 14 residues. Germline V CDR1 and CDR2: SQVTM, ANQGSEA.